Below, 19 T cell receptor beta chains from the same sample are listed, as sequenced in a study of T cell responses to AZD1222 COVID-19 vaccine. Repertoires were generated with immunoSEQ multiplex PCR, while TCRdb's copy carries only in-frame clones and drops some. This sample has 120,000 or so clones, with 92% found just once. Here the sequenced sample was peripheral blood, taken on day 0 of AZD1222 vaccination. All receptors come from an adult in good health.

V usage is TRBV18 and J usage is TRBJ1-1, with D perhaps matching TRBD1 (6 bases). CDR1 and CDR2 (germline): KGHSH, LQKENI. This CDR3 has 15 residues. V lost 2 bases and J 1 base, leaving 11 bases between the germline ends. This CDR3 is CASSPGGAKNTEAFF. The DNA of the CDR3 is TGTGCCAGCTCACCAGGGGGCGCGAAGAACACTGAAGCTTTCTTT.

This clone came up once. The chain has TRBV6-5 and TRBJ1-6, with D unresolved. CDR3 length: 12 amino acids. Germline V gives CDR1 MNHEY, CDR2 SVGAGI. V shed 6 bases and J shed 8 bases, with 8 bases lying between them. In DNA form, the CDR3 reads TGTGCCAGCAGCCGACTCGATTCACCCCTCCACTTT. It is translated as CASSRLDSPLHF.

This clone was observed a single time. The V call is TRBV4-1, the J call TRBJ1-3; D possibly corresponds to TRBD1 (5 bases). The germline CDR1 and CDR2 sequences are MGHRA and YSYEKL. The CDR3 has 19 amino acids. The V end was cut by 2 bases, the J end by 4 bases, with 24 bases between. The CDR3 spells CASSQRAGDTPLIGNTIYF. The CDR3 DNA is TGCGCCAGCAGCCAACGGGCGGGGGATACACCTCTAATCGGAAACACCATATATTTT.

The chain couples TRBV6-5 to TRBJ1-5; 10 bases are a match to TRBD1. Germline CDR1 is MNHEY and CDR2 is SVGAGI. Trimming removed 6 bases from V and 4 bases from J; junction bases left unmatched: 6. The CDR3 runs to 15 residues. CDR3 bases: TGTGCCAGCAGGGGGGACAGGGGAGGGAATCAGCCCCAGCATTTT. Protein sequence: CASRGDRGGNQPQHF.

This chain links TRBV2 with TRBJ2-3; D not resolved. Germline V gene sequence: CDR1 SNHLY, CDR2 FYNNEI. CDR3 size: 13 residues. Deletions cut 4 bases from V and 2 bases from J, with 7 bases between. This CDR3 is CASSAVLTDTQYF. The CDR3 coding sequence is TGTGCCAGCAGTGCAGTCCTCACAGATACGCAGTATTTT.

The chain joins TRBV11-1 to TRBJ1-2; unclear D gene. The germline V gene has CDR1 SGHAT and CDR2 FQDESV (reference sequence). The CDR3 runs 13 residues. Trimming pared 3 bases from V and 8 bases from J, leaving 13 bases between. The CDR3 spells CASSFEPLGGYTF. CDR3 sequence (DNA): TGTGCCAGCAGCTTTGAGCCACTCGGGGGCTACACCTTC.

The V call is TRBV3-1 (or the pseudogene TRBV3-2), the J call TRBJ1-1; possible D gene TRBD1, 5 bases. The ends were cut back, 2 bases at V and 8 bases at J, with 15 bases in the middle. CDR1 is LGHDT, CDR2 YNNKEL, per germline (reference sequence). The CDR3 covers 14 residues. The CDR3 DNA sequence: TGTGCCAGCAGCCAACTTTCAGGTGGGGCAGAAGCTTTCTTT. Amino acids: CASSQLSGGAEAFF.

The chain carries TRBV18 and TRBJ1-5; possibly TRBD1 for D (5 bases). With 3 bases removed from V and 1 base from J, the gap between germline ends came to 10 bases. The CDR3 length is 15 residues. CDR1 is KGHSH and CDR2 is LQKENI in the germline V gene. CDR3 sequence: CASSPRGGSNQPQHF. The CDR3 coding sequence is TGTGCCAGCTCACCGAGGGGAGGGAGCAATCAGCCCCAGCATTTT.

The CDR3 region is CASSPGTGGRNQPQHF. The CDR3 DNA follows: TGTGCCAGCAGCCCCGGGACAGGGGGGCGAAATCAGCCCCAGCATTTT. The J gene is TRBJ1-5, the V gene TRBV2; the match to TRBD1 covers 11 bases. The CDR3 has 16 amino acids. Germline assignment: CDR1 SNHLY and CDR2 FYNNEI. V trimming: 6 bases; J trimming: 4 bases; junction bases outside the gene matches: 8.

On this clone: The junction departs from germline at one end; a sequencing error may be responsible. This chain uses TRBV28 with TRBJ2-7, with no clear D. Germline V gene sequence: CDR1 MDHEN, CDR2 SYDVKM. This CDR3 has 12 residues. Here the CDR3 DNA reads TGTGCCAGCAGTTTCAGGATTTACGAGCAGCACTTC. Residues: CASSFRIYEQHF.

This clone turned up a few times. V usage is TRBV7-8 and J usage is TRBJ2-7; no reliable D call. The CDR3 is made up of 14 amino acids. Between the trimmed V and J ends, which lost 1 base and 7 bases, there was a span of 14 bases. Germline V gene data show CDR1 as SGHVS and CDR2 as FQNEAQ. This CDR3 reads CASSLVRSTKEQYF. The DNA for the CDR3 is TGTGCCAGCAGCTTAGTACGATCTACCAAGGAGCAGTACTTC.

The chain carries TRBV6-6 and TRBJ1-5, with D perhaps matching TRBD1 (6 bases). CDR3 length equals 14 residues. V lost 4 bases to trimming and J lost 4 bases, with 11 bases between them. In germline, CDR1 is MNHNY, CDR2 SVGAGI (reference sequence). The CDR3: CASSLQGSNQPQHF. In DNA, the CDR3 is TGTGCCAGCAGTTTACAGGGATCAAATCAGCCCCAGCATTTT.

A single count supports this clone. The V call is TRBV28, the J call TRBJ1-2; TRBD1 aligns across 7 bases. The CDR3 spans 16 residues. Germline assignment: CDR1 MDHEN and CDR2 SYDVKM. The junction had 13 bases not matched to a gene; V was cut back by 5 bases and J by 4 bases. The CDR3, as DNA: TGTGCCAGCAGTCCGACAGGGTTAGGGGGAAGCTATGGCTACACCTTC. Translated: CASSPTGLGGSYGYTF.

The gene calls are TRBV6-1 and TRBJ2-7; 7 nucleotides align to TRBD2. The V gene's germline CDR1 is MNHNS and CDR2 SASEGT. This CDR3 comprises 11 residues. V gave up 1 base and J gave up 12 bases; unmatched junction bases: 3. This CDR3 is CASSEGGGRYF. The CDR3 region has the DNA TGTGCCAGCAGTGAAGGGGGGGGTAGGTACTTC.

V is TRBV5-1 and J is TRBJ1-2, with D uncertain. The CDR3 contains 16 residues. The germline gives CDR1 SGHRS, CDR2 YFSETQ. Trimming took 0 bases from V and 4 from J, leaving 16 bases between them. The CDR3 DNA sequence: TGCGCCAGCAGCTTGGGGCAGGCATACCCAACCTATGGCTACACCTTC. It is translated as CASSLGQAYPTYGYTF.

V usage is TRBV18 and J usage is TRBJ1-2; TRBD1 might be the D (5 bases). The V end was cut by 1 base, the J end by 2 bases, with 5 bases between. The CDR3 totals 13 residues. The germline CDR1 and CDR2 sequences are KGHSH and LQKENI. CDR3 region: CASSPQGNYGYTF. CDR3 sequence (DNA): TGTGCCAGCTCACCACAGGGGAACTATGGCTACACCTTC. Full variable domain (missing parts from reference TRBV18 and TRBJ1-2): NAGVMQNPRHLVRRRGQEARLRCSPMKGHSHVYWYRQLPEEGLKFMVYLQKENIIDESGMPKERFSAEFPKEGPSILRIQQVVRGDSAAYFCASSPQGNYGYTFGSGTRLTVV.

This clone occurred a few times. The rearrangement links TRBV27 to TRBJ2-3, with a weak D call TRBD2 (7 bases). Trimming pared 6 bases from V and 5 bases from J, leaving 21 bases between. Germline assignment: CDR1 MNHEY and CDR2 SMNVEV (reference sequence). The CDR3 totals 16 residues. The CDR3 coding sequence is TGTGCCAGCAGGACTTCATGGGGGGGCGGGGTAGATACGCAGTATTTT. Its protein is CASRTSWGGGVDTQYF.

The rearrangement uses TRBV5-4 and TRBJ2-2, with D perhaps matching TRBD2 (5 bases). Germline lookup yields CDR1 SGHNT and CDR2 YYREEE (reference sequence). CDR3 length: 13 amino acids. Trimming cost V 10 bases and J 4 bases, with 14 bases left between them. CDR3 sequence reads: CAASGSSTGELFF. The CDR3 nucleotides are TGTGCCGCGTCGGGGTCGAGCACCGGGGAGCTGTTTTTT.

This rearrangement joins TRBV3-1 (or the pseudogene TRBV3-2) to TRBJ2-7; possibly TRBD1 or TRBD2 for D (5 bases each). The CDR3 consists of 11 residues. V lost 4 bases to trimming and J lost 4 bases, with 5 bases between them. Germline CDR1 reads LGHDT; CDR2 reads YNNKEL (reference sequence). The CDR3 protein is CASSRGYEQYF. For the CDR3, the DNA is TGTGCCAGCAGCCGGGGGTACGAGCAGTACTTC.